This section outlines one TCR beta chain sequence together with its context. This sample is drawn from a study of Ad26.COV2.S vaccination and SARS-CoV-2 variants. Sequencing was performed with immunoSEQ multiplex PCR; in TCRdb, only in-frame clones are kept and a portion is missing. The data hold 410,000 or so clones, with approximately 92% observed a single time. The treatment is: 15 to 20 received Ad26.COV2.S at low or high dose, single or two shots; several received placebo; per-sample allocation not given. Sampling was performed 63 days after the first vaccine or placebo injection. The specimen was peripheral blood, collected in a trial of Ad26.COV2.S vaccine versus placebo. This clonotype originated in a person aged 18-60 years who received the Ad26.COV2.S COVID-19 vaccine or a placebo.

CDR3 DNA: TGCAGCGTTGAAGATTACCGGGGTTGGTACAATGAGCAGTTCTTC. Residues: CSVEDYRGWYNEQFF. The chain employs TRBV29-1 and TRBJ2-1; perhaps TRBD2 as D (5 bases). The CDR3 contains 15 residues. Germline V gene sequence: CDR1 SQVTM, CDR2 ANQGSEA. Trimming left V 0 bases short and J 4 bases short, with 13 bases between.